A single sample gave rise to the 6 T cell receptor beta chains below, sequenced in a study of PD-1 blockade in classical Hodgkin lymphoma. Stated time point: cycle 4 day 1 (C4D1), after more than 5 weeks of nivolumab. Brentuximab vedotin exposure varied among the patients, all of whom had relapsed after autologous stem cell transplantation. The table came from immunoSEQ multiplex PCR; TCRdb's copy has only in-frame clones and leaves some out. The table shows 15,000 to 25,000 clones, with 76% occurring only once. The source was peripheral blood mononuclear cells (PBMCs), collected before the fourth cycle of nivolumab. The receptor source for this set is a human donor with classical Hodgkin lymphoma.

In its sample, this clone was seen once. The V call is TRBV25-1, the J call TRBJ2-6; unclear D gene. With 8 bases removed from V and 2 bases from J, the gap between germline ends came to 10 bases. Germline assignment: CDR1 MGHDK and CDR2 SYGVNS. The CDR3 runs 14 residues. CDR3 nucleotides: TGTGCCAGCGGAAGGAGAACTGGGGCCAACGTCCTGACTTTC. It codes for CASGRRTGANVLTF.

The V and J genes are TRBV30 and TRBJ2-3, with D perhaps being TRBD1 or TRBD2 (6 bases each). The CDR3 is made up of 17 amino acids. The V gene's germline CDR1 is GTSNPN and CDR2 SVGIG (reference sequence). Trimming removed 7 bases at V and 3 bases at J, with 26 bases between. The CDR3, as DNA: TGTGCCTTTCTCCTCGGGGGCAATTTCGTAGGGACAGATACGCAGTATTTT. This codes for CAFLLGGNFVGTDTQYF.

The rearrangement uses TRBV4-3 and TRBJ2-5; TRBD2 might be the D (7 bases). Germline CDR1 LGHNA, CDR2 YSLEER. The CDR3 contains 17 residues. Trimming removed 0 bases from V and 5 bases from J, with 19 bases in between. The CDR3 bases are TGCGCCAGCAGCCAAGAGGGGGGGGCACAATTTAGGGAGACCCAGTACTTC. Amino acids: CASSQEGGAQFRETQYF.

This chain joins TRBV5-1 and TRBJ2-1; D might be TRBD2 (6 bases). There are 16 residues in the CDR3. Trimming shortened V by 4 bases and J by 7 bases, and 21 bases separated the two germline ends. Germline V lookup: CDR1 SGHRS, CDR2 YFSETQ. Here the CDR3 DNA reads TGCGCCAGCAGCCGCACCCCGGGACTGGTACATAATGAGCAGTTCTTC. Protein product: CASSRTPGLVHNEQFF. Filled out from reference TRBV5-1 and TRBJ2-1, the complete variable domain reads KAGVTQTPRYLIKTRGQQVTLSCSPISGHRSVSWYQQTPGQGLQFLFEYFSETQRNKGNFPGRFSGRQFSNSRSEMNVSTLELGDSALYLCASSRTPGLVHNEQFFGPGTRLTVL.

V and J are TRBV7-2 and TRBJ2-2; D is perhaps TRBD1 (5 bases). Looked up from germline, CDR1 is SGHTA and CDR2 is FQGNSA. This CDR3 contains 16 residues. V was pared by 7 bases and J by 4 bases, with 19 bases between. CDR3 residues: CASTSNRPSGTGELFF. The CDR3 nucleotides are TGTGCCAGCACCTCTAACAGGCCCTCGGGCACCGGGGAGCTGTTTTTT. Full variable domain (outside the CDR3, taken from reference TRBV7-2 and TRBJ2-2): GAGVSQSPSNKVTEKGKDVELRCDPISGHTALYWYRQSLGQGLEFLIYFQGNSAPDKSGLPSDRFSAERTGGSVSTLTIQRTQQEDSAVYLCASTSNRPSGTGELFFGEGSRLTVL.

The chain recombines TRBV29-1 with TRBJ1-4; 10 bases are shared with TRBD1. J gave up 7 bases and V 4 bases, and 6 bases lay outside the gene matches. The CDR3 runs 14 residues. Germline V lookup: CDR1 SQVTM, CDR2 ANQGSEA. CDR3 sequence: CSVVGQGGSEKLFF. The CDR3 DNA sequence: TGCAGCGTTGTCGGACAGGGGGGAAGTGAAAAACTGTTTTTT.